This entry lists 22 T cell receptor beta chains sequenced from one sample in a study of T cells in Graves' hyperthyroidism and ophthalmopathy. Amplification of TCR beta CDR3 regions used RNA as the template. Primed by the HTBI set, a first-round RT-PCR was run on the TCR CDR3. TCRdb reprocessed the multiplex PCR reads with MiXCR, giving one entry per CDR3 protein. Among roughly 300,000 distinct CDR3 sequences listed, around 20% were seen once. Material for sequencing was blood. The receptors here all came from a woman aged 45 to 65 with Graves' hyperthyroidism.

This chain uses TRBV27 with TRBJ1-2; a possible D gene is TRBD1 (6 bases). Between the trimmed V and J ends, which lost 6 bases and 0 bases, there was a span of 20 bases. CDR3 size: 17 residues. Germline V gene data show CDR1 as MNHEY and CDR2 as SMNVEV (reference sequence). CDR3 nucleotides: TGTGCCAGCAGAAAAAAAAACGGACAGCTCTCTAACTATGGCTACACCTTC. Encoded protein: CASRKKNGQLSNYGYTF.

In this sample, this clonotype turned up many times. The V and J genes are TRBV7-2 and TRBJ2-3; no reliable D call. This CDR3 spans 13 amino acids. Trimming took 1 base from V and 6 from J, leaving 8 bases between them. Germline CDR1 reads SGHTA; CDR2 reads FQGNSA. CDR3 region: CASSLGFEDTQYF. CDR3 nucleotides: TGTGCCAGCAGCTTAGGGTTCGAGGATACGCAGTATTTT.

This sequence joins TRBV20-1 and TRBJ2-7; the match to TRBD1 covers 8 bases. Germline V gene sequence: CDR1 DFQATT, CDR2 SNEGSKA (reference sequence). J lost 0 bases, V lost 5 bases, and 3 bases had no gene match. The CDR3 contains 13 residues. The CDR3 here is CSASGGASYEQYF. The CDR3 bases are TGCAGTGCTTCAGGGGGCGCCTCCTACGAGCAGTACTTC.

This clonotype was counted ten times or more. The V gene is TRBV28, the J gene TRBJ1-5; D uncertain. Trimming took off 3 bases at V and 3 bases at J, with 12 bases between the two ends. The V gene's germline CDR1 is MDHEN and CDR2 SYDVKM. The CDR3 has 15 residues. CDR3 amino acids: CASSLQFRLNQPQHF. The CDR3, as DNA: TGTGCCAGCAGTTTGCAATTTCGCCTCAATCAGCCCCAGCATTTT.

This clonotype occurred many times. This chain uses TRBV5-4 with TRBJ2-5; 14 bases are a match to TRBD2. The CDR3 is 15 amino acids. The germline V gene encodes CDR1 SGHNT and CDR2 YYREEE (reference sequence). The junction had 2 bases not matched to a gene; V was cut back by 2 bases and J by 5 bases. CDR3 nucleotides: TGTGCCAGCAGCTTAGGGACTAGCGGGAGTGAGACCCAGTACTTC. Translation gives CASSLGTSGSETQYF.

This clonotype showed up many times. The junction departs from germline at one end; a sequencing error may be responsible. The CDR3 DNA is TGTGCCAGCAGCATAGAGGGACAGGGGGCTTTTACCCCGTACTTC. Protein sequence: CASSIEGQGAFTPYF. The genes are TRBV7-9 and TRBJ2-5, with 12 bases that match TRBD1. The CDR3 spans 15 residues. Germline V gene lookup returns CDR1 SEHNR and CDR2 FQNEAQ (reference sequence). Full variable domain (outside the CDR3, taken from reference TRBV7-9 and TRBJ2-5): DTGVSQNPRHKITKRGQNVTFRCDPISEHNRLYWYRQTLGQGPEFLTYFQNEAQLEKSRLLSDRFSAERPKGSFSTLEIQRTEQGDSAMYLCASSIEGQGAFTPYFGPGTRLLVL.

This clonotype was seen a single time. CDR3 region: CASSFPTGADLGNQPQHF. The CDR3 DNA follows: TGTGCCAGCAGTTTCCCCACAGGGGCCGACCTGGGCAATCAGCCCCAGCATTTT. V usage is TRBV28 and J usage is TRBJ1-5; TRBD1 matches 7 bases. This CDR3 comprises 18 residues. J gave up 2 bases and V 3 bases, and 13 bases lay outside the gene matches. In germline, CDR1 is MDHEN, CDR2 SYDVKM.

This clonotype came up many times. The chain carries TRBV5-1 and TRBJ2-1, with 10 nucleotides matching TRBD2. The germline gives CDR1 SGHRS, CDR2 YFSETQ. The CDR3 extends over 15 amino acids. V was pared by 1 base and J by 6 bases, with 4 bases of the junction left unmatched. CDR3 DNA sequence: TGCGCCAGCAGCTTGCGAGCGGGAGGGGGCAATGAGCAGTTCTTC. This gives the protein CASSLRAGGGNEQFF.

The chain links TRBV5-1 to TRBJ1-2, with TRBD1 identical over 7 bases. The V and J ends lost 4 bases and 3 bases, in that order; junction bases with no gene match: 9. This CDR3 is 15 amino acids long. Per germline, CDR1 SGHRS and CDR2 YFSETQ. This CDR3 is CASSPQGSSHYGYTF. The CDR3 region has the DNA TGCGCCAGCAGCCCACAGGGGTCCTCACACTATGGCTACACCTTC.

In its sample, this clonotype was seen many times. V and J are TRBV11-3 and TRBJ2-5; unclear D gene. The CDR3 sequence is 13 residues long. Germline values: CDR1 SGHNT, CDR2 YENEEA. Trimming took off 2 bases at V and 1 base at J, with 5 bases between the two ends. In DNA form, the CDR3 reads TGTGCCAGCAGCTTACCCAGCCAAGAGACCCAGTACTTC. Residues: CASSLPSQETQYF.

This clonotype was counted only a few times. The rearrangement uses TRBV6-1 and TRBJ2-6; D is undetermined. This CDR3 has 16 amino acids. V lost 10 bases and J lost 0, with 16 bases in between. From germline, CDR1 is MNHNS and CDR2 SASEGT. CDR3 sequence (DNA): TGTGCCACTCGTCCGGTTTCGAGCTCTGGGGCCAACGTCCTGACTTTC. This gives the protein CATRPVSSSGANVLTF.

The chain links TRBV20-1 to TRBJ2-3; D remains ambiguous. Germline V gene lookup returns CDR1 DFQATT and CDR2 SNEGSKA (reference sequence). Trimming removed 7 bases at V and 2 bases at J, with 16 bases between. There are 14 residues in the CDR3. This CDR3 is CSVGSRLTTDTQYF. The CDR3 DNA sequence: TGCAGTGTGGGAAGTCGGCTTACCACAGATACGCAGTATTTT.

At least ten counts were recorded for this clonotype. The rearrangement links TRBV15 to TRBJ1-5, with a possible D match to TRBD1 (6 bases). CDR1 is LNHNV and CDR2 is YYDKDF in the germline V gene (reference sequence). With 1 base removed from V and 2 bases from J, the gap between germline ends came to 9 bases. The CDR3 length is 15 residues. CDR3 in amino acids: CATSRGRGGNQPQHF. The CDR3 nucleotides read TGTGCCACCAGCAGAGGCAGGGGAGGCAATCAGCCCCAGCATTTT.

This clonotype was detected many times. The chain couples TRBV7-3 to TRBJ2-3; possibly TRBD2 for D (6 bases). CDR1 and CDR2 from the germline V gene are SGHTA and FQGTGA. This CDR3 is 15 amino acids long. Trimming pared 5 bases from V and 0 bases from J, leaving 12 bases between. CDR3 nucleotide sequence: TGTGCCAGCAGCCCCGTAGCGGCTAGCACAGATACGCAGTATTTT. It encodes CASSPVAASTDTQYF.

This clonotype has at least ten counts. This chain links TRBV7-3 with TRBJ1-5, with D perhaps TRBD1 (5 bases). The V end lost 2 bases, the J end lost 7 bases, and 9 bases lay between the germline ends. The CDR3 contains 13 residues. Germline V gene sequence: CDR1 SGHTA, CDR2 FQGTGA. CDR3 sequence (DNA): TGTGCCAGCAGCTTATCCAGGGACCAGCCCCAGCATTTT. Translating gives CASSLSRDQPQHF.

This clonotype showed up just a few times. One base away lies a much larger clone, so this may be a sequencing read error. The CDR3 bases are TGTGCCAGCGGTCCTCGACTACAGGGTTCTGAAGCTTTCTTT. Protein sequence: CASGPRLQGSEAFF. The chain links TRBV27 to TRBJ1-1; the D gene is possibly TRBD1 (6 bases). V lost 8 bases and J 6 bases, leaving 19 bases between the germline ends. CDR3 length: 14 residues. CDR1 and CDR2 from the germline V gene are MNHEY and SMNVEV (reference sequence).

Only a few counts were recorded for this clonotype. The chain has TRBV11-2 and TRBJ2-1; D possibly corresponds to TRBD1 (5 bases). CDR1 and CDR2 from the germline V gene are SGHAT and FQNNGV. V lost 0 bases and J 10 bases, leaving 10 bases between the germline ends. This CDR3 contains 13 residues. CDR3 DNA sequence: TGTGCCAGCAGCTTAGATCGGTCAGGGGAGCAGTTCTTC. Amino acid sequence: CASSLDRSGEQFF.

This chain connects TRBV18 to TRBJ1-2; 7 bases are shared with TRBD1. Germline V gene sequence: CDR1 KGHSH, CDR2 LQKENI. The CDR3 runs 20 residues. V gave up 5 bases and J gave up 0 bases; unmatched junction bases: 21. The CDR3 region has the DNA TGTGCCAGCTCATCAACTGGACAGGCGACTCTTACACCTTCTAACTATGGCTACACCTTC. This codes for CASSSTGQATLTPSNYGYTF.

This clonotype was found many times. The rearrangement uses TRBV5-1 and TRBJ1-1; TRBD1 might be the D (6 bases). The CDR3 has 16 residues. CDR1 SGHRS and CDR2 YFSETQ come from the germline V gene. V was cut by 0 bases and J by 4 bases, with 16 bases left in between. This chain's CDR3 is CASSLEVGAWGTEAFF. The CDR3 DNA is TGCGCCAGCAGCTTGGAGGTGGGGGCGTGGGGCACTGAAGCTTTCTTT.

The sample holds many counts of this clonotype. V and J are TRBV11-1 and TRBJ1-3; D gene ambiguous. Per the germline V gene, CDR1 is SGHAT and CDR2 is FQDESV (reference sequence). Trimming shortened V by 8 bases and J by 0 bases, and 11 bases separated the two germline ends. The CDR3 has 14 residues. This CDR3 reads CASATGISGNTIYF. The CDR3 nucleotides read TGTGCCAGCGCCACGGGGATCTCTGGAAACACCATATATTTT.

This clonotype was seen at least ten times. The chain has TRBV30 and TRBJ2-7; 15 bases align to TRBD2. V gave up 0 bases and J gave up 6 bases; unmatched junction bases: 6. The CDR3 has 16 residues. CDR1 is GTSNPN and CDR2 is SVGIG in the germline V gene (reference sequence). This CDR3 is CAWSVWTSGRAGEQYF. The CDR3 DNA is TGTGCCTGGAGTGTATGGACTAGCGGGAGGGCCGGCGAGCAGTACTTC.

This clonotype was counted many times. The rearrangement links TRBV12-3 or TRBV12-4 to TRBJ1-5; D ambiguous. V lost 4 bases to trimming and J lost 4 bases, with 8 bases between them. The CDR3 consists of 13 residues. Here the CDR3 reads CASSSEINQPQHF. The CDR3 nucleotides read TGTGCCAGCAGTTCGGAGATAAATCAGCCCCAGCATTTT.